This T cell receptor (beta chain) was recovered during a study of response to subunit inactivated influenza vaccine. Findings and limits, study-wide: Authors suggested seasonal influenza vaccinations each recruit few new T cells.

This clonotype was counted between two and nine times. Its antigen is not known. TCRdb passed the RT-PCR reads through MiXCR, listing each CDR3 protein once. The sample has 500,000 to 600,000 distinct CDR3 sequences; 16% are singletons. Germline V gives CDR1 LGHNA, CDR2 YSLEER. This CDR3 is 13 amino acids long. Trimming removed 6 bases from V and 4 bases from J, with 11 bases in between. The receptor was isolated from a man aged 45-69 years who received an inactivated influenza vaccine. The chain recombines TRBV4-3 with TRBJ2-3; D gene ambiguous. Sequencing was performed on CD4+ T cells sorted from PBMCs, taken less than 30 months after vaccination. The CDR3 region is CASSLSLADTQYF. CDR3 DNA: TGCGCCAGCAGTCTATCGCTGGCAGATACGCAGTATTTT.